This TCR beta chain was captured in a study of T cell responses to AZD1222 COVID-19 vaccine. Notes on the study in general: The sample set comprised mostly white British donors with more females, and clonal diversity was possibly underestimated.

For this clone: Its antigen is unknown.

Generated by immunoSEQ multiplex PCR, the TCRdb table keeps only in-frame clones and is missing some. The sample has about 150,000 clones, 80% to 95% seen once; the top ten hold over 1.3%. The source is an adult in good health. This specimen was peripheral blood, taken on day 0 of AZD1222 vaccination.

The CDR3 DNA follows: TGTGCCAGCAGCCCGGGACAGGGAATGACTGAAGCTTTCTTT. Translated: CASSPGQGMTEAFF. The chain has TRBV27 and TRBJ1-1, with TRBD1 matching over 9 bases. The V gene's germline CDR1 is MNHEY and CDR2 SMNVEV (reference sequence). Germline trimming cut 6 bases from V and 5 bases from J; bases unmatched to any gene: 7. The CDR3 has 14 amino acids.